This TCR beta chain came from a study of T cells in Graves' hyperthyroidism and ophthalmopathy. The source material, RNA transcripts, was used to amplify TCR beta CDR3 regions. The TCR CDR3 was amplified in a first-round RT-PCR using the HTBI primer set. TCRdb re-called the multiplex PCR reads through MiXCR, storing one row per CDR3 protein. The sample lists around 700,000 distinct CDR3 sequences; approximately 40% were seen once. Study conclusions and caveats: The model predicted ophthalmopathy a median approximately 6.3 months before onset. From stable hyperthyroidism, ophthalmopathy was set apart by a 13 V-J model.

This clonotype was seen a few times. As yet, its antigen is unknown. This CDR3 has 14 residues. CDR1 SGHAT and CDR2 FQNNGV come from the germline V gene. J was trimmed by 7 bases and V by 10 bases; bases with no gene match: 13. Source material: blood. This TCR was recovered from a middle-aged woman with Graves' hyperthyroidism. J is TRBJ2-7 and V is TRBV11-2; TRBD2 matches 10 bases. CDR3 protein: CATRRTSGYNEQYF. The CDR3 bases are TGTGCCACTAGGCGGACTAGCGGCTACAATGAGCAGTACTTC.